Detailed here is one T cell receptor (beta chain). Its antigen remains unknown. The entry originates in a study of OX40 agonist ivuxolimab in advanced cancers. Study-level information: People in dose escalation had one of these cancers: hepatocellular carcinoma, melanoma, renal cell or head and neck cancer. Study findings and constraints: Mean expanded clone counts were higher in CD8+ than CD4+ T cells.

Sequencing was performed with immunoSEQ multiplex PCR; in TCRdb, only in-frame clones are kept and a portion is missing. The sample yields approximately 70,000 clones, 80% to 95% seen once. This CDR3 is 16 amino acids long. CDR1 SGHRS and CDR2 YFSETQ come from the germline V gene. Trimming at V came to 0 bases and at J to 5 bases, leaving 7 bases not matched to a gene. The source material was CD4+ or CD8+ T cells sorted from blood, sampled in a trial of the OX40 agonist ivuxolimab. The V call is TRBV5-1, the J call TRBJ2-5, with 10 bases matching TRBD1. The receptor's source is an adult with an advanced solid tumor such as melanoma, head and neck, liver or kidney cancer. The CDR3 nucleotides read TGCGCCAGCAGCTTGGTGGGGACAGGGGTTGGGGAGACCCAGTACTTC. Its protein is CASSLVGTGVGETQYF.